The 13 T cell receptor beta chains presented below share a single source sample, sequenced in a study of Graves' ophthalmopathy and Graves' hyperthyroidism. The TCR beta CDR3 regions underwent amplification from RNA transcripts. Second-round multiplex PCR followed a first-round RT-PCR using HTBI primers. One entry per CDR3 protein results from TCRdb running MiXCR on the multiplex PCR reads. The sample shows almost 750,000 distinct CDR3 sequences, roughly 40% of them seen only once. Sample: peripheral blood. Receptors originate from an adult man with Graves' ophthalmopathy.

A remark on this clonotype: Being one base from a much bigger clone, this may be a read error. The CDR3 coding sequence is TGTGACAGCAGCTTCCAGACAGGGCATGATGAGACCCAGTACTTC. Translating it yields CDSSFQTGHDETQYF. The chain is built from TRBV7-2 and TRBJ2-5; 7 nucleotides align to TRBD1. The CDR3 covers 15 residues. CDR1 is SGHTA, CDR2 FQGNSA, per germline.

The chain recombines TRBV10-3 with TRBJ2-7, with D uncertain. Germline V CDR1 and CDR2: ENHRY, SYGVKD. This CDR3 has 12 amino acids. V lost 10 bases, J lost 3 bases, and 13 bases lay in between. The chain's CDR3 is CASRMERYEQYF. For the CDR3, the DNA is TGTGCCAGCAGGATGGAACGCTACGAGCAGTACTTC.

V is TRBV24-1 and J is TRBJ1-5; 11 bases align to TRBD1. The germline V gene has CDR1 KGHDR and CDR2 SFDVKD. Losses at the gene ends were 12 bases for V and 3 bases for J; bases not matched to a gene: 9. The CDR3 runs 15 residues. The DNA for the CDR3 is TGTGCCTGGGGGGGGACAGGGGGATCCAATCAGCCCCAGCATTTT. Translating it yields CAWGGTGGSNQPQHF.

The table lists this clonotype with a few counts. V and J are TRBV2 and TRBJ1-1; possibly TRBD1 for D (6 bases). This CDR3 has 14 amino acids. Trimming cost V 4 bases and J 1 base, with 10 bases left between them. Germline V gene sequence: CDR1 SNHLY, CDR2 FYNNEI. CDR3: CASSVHRENTEAFF. The CDR3 region has the DNA TGTGCCAGCAGTGTTCACAGGGAGAACACTGAAGCTTTCTTT. The full variable domain, its missing parts supplied by reference TRBV2 and TRBJ1-1, is EPEVTQTPSHQVTQMGQEVILRCVPISNHLYFYWYRQILGQKVEFLVSFYNNEISEKSEIFDDQFSVERPDGSNFTLKIRSTKLEDSAMYFCASSVHRENTEAFFGQGTRLTVV.

This clonotype turned up a few times. J is TRBJ1-2 and V is TRBV20-1; 8 bases map to TRBD1. V was clipped by 6 bases and J by 8 bases; unmatched bases: 11. The CDR3 extends over 13 amino acids. Germline V lookup: CDR1 DFQATT, CDR2 SNEGSKA (reference sequence). As DNA, the CDR3 is TGCAGTGCCGCCACCCACAGGGGGGAGGGCTACACCTTC. Protein product: CSAATHRGEGYTF.

The chain employs TRBV30 and TRBJ2-5; 10 nucleotides match TRBD2. Germline V lookup: CDR1 GTSNPN, CDR2 SVGIG (reference sequence). This CDR3 comprises 14 residues. V lost 4 bases to trimming and J lost 4 bases; unmatched junction nucleotides: 6. The CDR3 region is CAWKVGLARETQYF. CDR3 nucleotide sequence: TGTGCCTGGAAGGTGGGACTAGCGAGAGAGACCCAGTACTTC.

V is TRBV7-4 and J is TRBJ2-7; 10 bases align to TRBD2. CDR1 and CDR2 from the germline V gene are SGHVT and SQSDAQ. The CDR3 sequence is 16 residues long. V shed 5 bases and J 9 bases; nucleotides not matched to a gene: 16. CDR3 in amino acids: CASSQAFGTSVSGQYF. The CDR3 coding sequence is TGTGCCAGCAGCCAAGCATTCGGGACTAGCGTATCGGGGCAGTACTTC.

This clonotype was observed many times. The V and J genes are TRBV20-1 and TRBJ2-7; tentatively, D is TRBD2 (5 bases). CDR1 is DFQATT, CDR2 SNEGSKA, per germline (reference sequence). V was trimmed by 3 bases and J by 0 bases, leaving 6 bases between them. The CDR3 is 12 residues long. The CDR3 DNA sequence: TGCAGTGCTAGGGGGAGCTCCTACGAGCAGTACTTC. Protein product: CSARGSSYEQYF.

The J gene is TRBJ2-3, the V gene TRBV6-1, with D unclear. There are 11 residues in the CDR3. Per the germline V gene, CDR1 is MNHNS and CDR2 is SASEGT. The V end was cut by 5 bases, the J end by 5 bases, with 5 bases between. CDR3 protein: CASSYVDTQYF. As DNA, the CDR3 is TGTGCCAGCAGTTACGTAGATACGCAGTATTTT.

This clonotype has just a few counts. The chain combines TRBV20-1 with TRBJ1-1; 7 bases map to TRBD1. Germline values: CDR1 DFQATT, CDR2 SNEGSKA (reference sequence). V lost 4 bases to trimming and J lost 0 bases; unmatched junction nucleotides: 5. The CDR3 extends over 14 amino acids. The CDR3 loop is CSATRDSMNTEAFF. DNA of the CDR3: TGCAGTGCTACAAGGGACAGCATGAACACTGAAGCTTTCTTT.

To note about this clonotype: Just one base apart from a much larger clone, this may be a read error. The chain recombines TRBV10-2 with TRBJ2-5; 7 nucleotides match TRBD1. Germline loops: CDR1 WSHSY, CDR2 SAAADI. J lost 4 bases, V lost 2 bases, and 7 bases had no gene match. The CDR3 runs to 15 residues. CDR3 sequence reads: CASSEPDRDRETQYF. The CDR3 DNA is TGCGCCAGCAGTGAGCCAGACAGGGACCGAGAGACCCAGTACTTC.

There are a few counts of this clonotype. The rearrangement uses TRBV20-1 and TRBJ1-1; D gene ambiguous. Germline V CDR1 and CDR2: DFQATT, SNEGSKA (reference sequence). This CDR3 has 14 residues. The ends were cut back, 0 bases at V and 2 bases at J, with 10 bases in the middle. In nucleotides, the CDR3 is TGCAGTGCTAGAGATGGGCGTTCCAACACTGAAGCTTTCTTT. Encoded protein: CSARDGRSNTEAFF.

CDR3 loop: CASSPGTATPEQYF. The CDR3 coding sequence is TGTGCCAGCAGCCCCGGGACAGCGACGCCTGAGCAGTACTTC. The chain employs TRBV11-1 and TRBJ2-7, with 7 positions matching TRBD1. This CDR3 is 14 amino acids long. V dropped 5 bases and J dropped 7; count of bases not matched to a gene: 11. Per the germline V gene, CDR1 is SGHAT and CDR2 is FQDESV (reference sequence). The full variable domain, with the rest looked up from reference TRBV11-1 and TRBJ2-7, is EAEVAQSPRYKITEKSQAVAFWCDPISGHATLYWYRQILGQGPELLVQFQDESVVDDSQLPKDRFSAERLKGVDSTLKIQPAELGDSAMYLCASSPGTATPEQYFGPGTRLTVT.